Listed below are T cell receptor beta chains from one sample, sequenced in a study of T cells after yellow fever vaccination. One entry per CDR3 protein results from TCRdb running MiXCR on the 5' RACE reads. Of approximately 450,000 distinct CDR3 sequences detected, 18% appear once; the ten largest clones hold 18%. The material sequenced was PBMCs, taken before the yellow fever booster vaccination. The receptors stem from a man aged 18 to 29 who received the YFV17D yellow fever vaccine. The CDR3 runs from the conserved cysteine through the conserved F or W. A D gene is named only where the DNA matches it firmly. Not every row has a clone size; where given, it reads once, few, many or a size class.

CATRGSGGQQYF	TGTGCCACCAGGGGTAGCGGGGGTCAGCAGTACTTC	TRBJ2-7	TRBV10-3	-	TRBD2
CATSPRDRWDEQYF	TGTGCCACTTCGCCCCGGGACAGGTGGGACGAGCAGTACTTC	TRBJ2-7	TRBV6-5	few	TRBD1
CASGGGGDPGNEQFF	TGCGCCAGCGGTGGGGGCGGGGACCCTGGCAATGAGCAGTTCTTC	TRBJ2-1	TRBV5-1	few	-
CASSYPGQPGNEQFF	TGTGCCAGCAGTTACCCCGGACAGCCGGGCAATGAGCAGTTCTTC	TRBJ2-1	TRBV6-6	-	-
CASSPDSNTDTQYF	TGCGCCAGCAGCCCGGACTCAAACACAGATACGCAGTATTTT	TRBJ2-3	TRBV5-1	few	-
CSVRTGGYEQYF	TGCAGCGTTCGGACAGGGGGCTACGAGCAGTACTTC	TRBJ2-7	TRBV29-1	-	TRBD1
CASNAGPAKNIQYF	TGTGCCAGCAACGCGGGACCTGCCAAAAACATTCAGTACTTC	TRBJ2-4	TRBV7-2	few	-
CASSLVTSVQETQYF	TGTGCCAGCAGCTTAGTTACTTCAGTACAAGAGACCCAGTACTTC	TRBJ2-5	TRBV7-9	many	-
CASSTGTGLEETQYF	TGTGCCAGCAGTACCGGGACAGGGTTAGAAGAGACCCAGTACTTC	TRBJ2-5	TRBV6-6	few	TRBD1
CASSVGGVAQETQYF	TGTGCCAGCAGCGTCGGTGGGGTGGCACAAGAGACCCAGTACTTC	TRBJ2-5	TRBV9	-	-
CASSLSGHDSNQPQHF	TGCGCCAGCAGCTTGTCAGGACATGATAGCAATCAGCCCCAGCATTTT	TRBJ1-5	TRBV5-1	-	-
CASSSEQGGGYTF	TGTGCCAGCAGCTCGGAACAGGGAGGTGGCTACACCTTC	TRBJ1-2	TRBV5-6	few	-
CATSAVSTDTQYF	TGTGCCACCAGTGCTGTCAGCACAGATACGCAGTATTTT	TRBJ2-3	TRBV24-1	-	-
CASGDRTGGGPDTQYF	TGTGCCAGCGGGGATAGGACAGGGGGCGGACCAGATACGCAGTATTTT	TRBJ2-3	TRBV7-2	few	TRBD1
CASSPGRGAETQYF	TGTGCCAGCTCTCCGGGGCGCGGGGCAGAGACCCAGTACTTC	TRBJ2-5	TRBV12-3/TRBV12-4	-	-
CASSPGTQIEQFF	TGTGCCAGCAGCCCTGGGACGCAAATTGAGCAGTTCTTC	TRBJ2-1	TRBV11-2	-	-
CASSRTGDGYTF	TGTGCCAGCAGCCGGACAGGGGATGGCTACACCTTC	TRBJ1-2	TRBV7-2	-	TRBD1
CASSSVGDSGNTIYF	TGTGCCAGCAGCTCAGTGGGGGATTCTGGAAACACCATATATTTT	TRBJ1-3	TRBV4-2	few	-
CASSLPSPQETQYF	TGTGCCAGCAGCTTACCGTCGCCCCAAGAGACCCAGTACTTC	TRBJ2-5	TRBV7-9	-	-
CASSSLAGGSHEQFF	TGTGCCAGCAGTTCACTAGCGGGGGGGTCCCATGAGCAGTTCTTC	TRBJ2-1	TRBV6-5	-	TRBD2